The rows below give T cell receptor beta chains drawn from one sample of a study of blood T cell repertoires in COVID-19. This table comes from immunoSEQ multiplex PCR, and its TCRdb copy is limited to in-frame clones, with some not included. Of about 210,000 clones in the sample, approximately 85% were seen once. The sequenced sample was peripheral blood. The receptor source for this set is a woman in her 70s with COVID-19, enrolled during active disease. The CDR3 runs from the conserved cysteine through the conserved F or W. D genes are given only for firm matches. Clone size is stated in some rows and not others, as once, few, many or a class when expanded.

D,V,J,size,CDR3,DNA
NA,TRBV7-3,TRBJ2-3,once,CASSSLGGTSTDTQYF,TGTGCCAGCAGCTCCCTTGGCGGCACTAGCACAGATACGCAGTATTTT
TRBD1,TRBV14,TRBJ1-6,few,CASRGQGVPYNSPLHF,TGTGCCAGCAGGGGACAGGGCGTCCCCTATAATTCACCCCTCCACTTT
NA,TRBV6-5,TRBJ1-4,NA,CASSYDLNEKLFF,TGTGCCAGCAGTTATGACTTAAATGAAAAACTGTTTTTT
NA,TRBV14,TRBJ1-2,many,CASSQSHAGGVGYTF,TGTGCCAGCAGCCAGAGTCACGCGGGGGGAGTTGGCTACACCTTC
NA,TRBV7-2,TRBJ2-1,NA,CASSGRGGQGEQFF,TGTGCCAGCAGCGGACGAGGAGGGCAAGGTGAGCAGTTCTTC
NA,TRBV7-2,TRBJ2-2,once,CASSPRWGAGELFF,TGTGCCAGCAGCCCGAGGTGGGGAGCCGGGGAGCTGTTTTTT
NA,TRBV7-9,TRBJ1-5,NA,CASSLPAGGEQPQHF,TGTGCCAGCAGCTTGCCCGCCGGAGGGGAGCAGCCCCAGCATTTT
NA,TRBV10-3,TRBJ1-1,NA,CATRPGGLGNTEAFF,TGTGCCACCCGGCCGGGGGGGCTGGGGAACACTGAAGCTTTCTTT
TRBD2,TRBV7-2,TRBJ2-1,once,CASRLLAGVANEQFF,TGTGCCAGCAGATTGCTAGCGGGAGTAGCGAATGAGCAGTTCTTC
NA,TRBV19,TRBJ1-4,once,CASSIMAANEKLFF,TGTGCCAGTAGTATTATGGCAGCTAATGAAAAACTGTTTTTT
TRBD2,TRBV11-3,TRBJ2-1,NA,CASSSSGPYNEQFF,TGTGCCAGCAGCTCTAGCGGGCCCTACAATGAGCAGTTCTTC
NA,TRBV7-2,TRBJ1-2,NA,CASSLSGGGYTF,TGTGCCAGCAGCTTAAGCGGCGGTGGCTACACCTTC
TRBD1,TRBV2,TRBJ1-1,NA,CASNPRTGADYTEAFF,TGTGCCAGCAACCCGAGGACAGGGGCAGATTACACTGAAGCTTTCTTT
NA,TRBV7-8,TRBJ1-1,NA,CASSLSQSLYTEAFF,TGTGCCAGCAGCTTGTCCCAGTCTCTGTACACTGAAGCTTTCTTT
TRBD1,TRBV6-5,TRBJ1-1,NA,CASSYSKQGDTEAFF,TGTGCCAGCAGTTACTCGAAACAGGGGGACACTGAAGCTTTCTTT
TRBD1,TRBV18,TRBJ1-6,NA,CASSPYYGTANSPLHF,TGTGCCAGCTCACCTTATTATGGGACAGCTAATTCACCCCTCCACTTT
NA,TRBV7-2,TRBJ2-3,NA,CASSRSGGSTDTQYF,TGTGCCAGCAGCCGCAGCGGCGGTTCCACAGATACGCAGTATTTT
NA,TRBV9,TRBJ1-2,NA,CASSVVSSGNYGYTF,TGTGCCAGCAGCGTAGTTTCGTCGGGGAACTATGGCTACACCTTC
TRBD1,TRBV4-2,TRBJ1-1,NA,CASSQAGGPNTEAFF,TGTGCCAGCAGCCAGGCAGGGGGCCCGAACACTGAAGCTTTCTTT
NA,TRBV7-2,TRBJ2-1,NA,CAIIPAGRFEQFF,TGTGCCATAATCCCCGCGGGACGGTTTGAGCAGTTCTTC
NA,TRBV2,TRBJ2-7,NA,CASSSLLDSKNEQYF,TGTGCCAGCAGTTCTCTCCTGGACAGCAAGAACGAGCAGTACTTC
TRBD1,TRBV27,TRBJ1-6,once,CASSLSPVPRGQGSPLHF,TGTGCCAGCAGTTTATCGCCCGTCCCGAGGGGGCAGGGTTCACCCCTCCACTTT
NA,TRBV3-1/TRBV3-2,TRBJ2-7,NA,CASSHAQYEQYF,TGTGCCAGCAGCCATGCTCAGTACGAGCAGTACTTC
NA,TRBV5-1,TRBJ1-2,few,CASSLTVDYGYTF,TGCGCCAGCAGCCTGACAGTAGACTATGGCTACACCTTC
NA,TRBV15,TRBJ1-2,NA,CATSINSNTGEGYTF,TGTGCCACCAGCATAAACTCCAATACCGGGGAAGGCTACACCTTC
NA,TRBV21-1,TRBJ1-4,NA,CASKDSRTGVRCTNEKLFF,TGTGCCAGCAAAGATTCCAGGACAGGGGTTCGTTGTACTAATGAAAAACTGTTTTTT